The 10 T cell receptor beta chains listed next were all sequenced from one sample in a study of blood T cells in healthy people across ages. For the second PCR, which ran for roughly 7 to 11 cycles, a sample-barcoded 5' primer and a J-beta primer mix were used. From the 5' RACE reads, TCRdb called clonotypes with MiXCR, one entry per CDR3 protein. Of 550,000 to 600,000 distinct CDR3 sequences in the sample, 25% to 30% were seen once. Material: blood. These receptors all stem from a woman aged 70-85 years in good health.

Points on this clonotype: A much larger clonotype is one base distant, so this may be a read error. The chain uses TRBV7-3 and TRBJ2-3, with D uncertain. The end of the DNA is better explained by TRBJ1-5, so the J call may be wrong. This CDR3 has 13 residues. Germline CDR1 reads SGHTA; CDR2 reads FQGTGA. For the CDR3, the DNA is TGTGCCAGCAGCTTAACTAGCACAGATACGCAGCATTTT. It yields the protein CASSLTSTDTQHF.

The chain combines TRBV7-2 with TRBJ2-1; 7 bases align to TRBD2. Losses at the gene ends were 3 bases for V and 5 bases for J; bases not matched to a gene: 4. This CDR3 spans 14 amino acids. CDR1 is SGHTA and CDR2 is FQGNSA in the germline V gene. The CDR3 region has the DNA TGTGCCAGCAGCTTTCTAGCGGAGGACAATGAGCAGTTCTTC. It yields the protein CASSFLAEDNEQFF.

This clonotype was observed a handful of times. The CDR3 coding sequence is TGCGCCAGCAGCCAAGATCAGGGACGGGGAACCGGGGAGCTGTTTTTT. Translation gives CASSQDQGRGTGELFF. The V call is TRBV4-3, the J call TRBJ2-2, with D perhaps given as TRBD1 or TRBD2 (5 bases each). Germline V gives CDR1 LGHNA, CDR2 YSLEER. The CDR3 consists of 16 residues. Trimming took off 0 bases at V and 5 bases at J, with 13 bases between the two ends.

The table lists this clonotype with a count of one. The V call is TRBV3-1, the J call TRBJ2-1, with D maybe TRBD1 (5 bases). The CDR3 is made up of 15 amino acids. V shed 1 base and J shed 5 bases, with 12 bases lying between them. Per germline, CDR1 LGHDT and CDR2 YNNKEL (reference sequence). This CDR3 is CASSQAGPSNNEQFF. As DNA, the CDR3 is TGTGCCAGCAGCCAAGCAGGGCCTAGTAACAATGAGCAGTTCTTC.

V and J are TRBV2 and TRBJ2-5; D is undetermined. The J call is doubtful: the DNA matches TRBJ2-1 better. Germline CDR1 SNHLY, CDR2 FYNNEI. This CDR3 is built from 11 residues. The CDR3 DNA is TGTGCCAGCTCCAAGCGCAATGAGCAGTTCTTC. This encodes CASSKRNEQFF.

This clonotype was found a few times. This chain uses TRBV12-3 or TRBV12-4 with TRBJ2-5; D may be TRBD1 (7 bases). Trimming pared 6 bases from V and 4 bases from J, leaving 24 bases between. CDR3 length: 17 residues. The CDR3 DNA reads as TGTGCCAGCAGAACCCAGCGGGCCGACAGGGACGTAGAGACCCAGTACTTC. Translating gives CASRTQRADRDVETQYF.

The sample holds a few counts of this clonotype. The V call is TRBV7-2, the J call TRBJ2-3; D is ambiguous. V lost 1 base, J lost 2 bases, and 13 bases lay in between. The CDR3 extends over 16 amino acids. Germline CDR1 reads SGHTA; CDR2 reads FQGNSA. CDR3 nucleotide sequence: TGTGCCAGCAGCTTAGGTGTCGGGTGGACCACAGATACGCAGTATTTT. Its protein is CASSLGVGWTTDTQYF.

This clonotype was counted only a few times. The chain couples TRBV2 to TRBJ1-4; 7 nucleotides align to TRBD1. J was trimmed by 5 bases and V by 4 bases; bases with no gene match: 1. The CDR3 runs to 13 residues. Germline loops: CDR1 SNHLY, CDR2 FYNNEI. The CDR3 DNA is TGTGCCAGCAGTGGGACAGGCAATGAAAAACTGTTTTTT. Encoded protein: CASSGTGNEKLFF.

The chain combines TRBV12-3 or TRBV12-4 with TRBJ2-5, with a weak D call TRBD2 (6 bases). Trimming cost V 2 bases and J 5 bases, with 18 bases left between them. The CDR3 runs to 16 residues. CDR3 sequence reads: CASSLTWGENPETQYF. The CDR3 DNA follows: TGTGCCAGCAGTTTAACATGGGGGGAGAATCCGGAGACCCAGTACTTC.

Of note for this clonotype: One end of the junction fails to match germline, which may point to a read error. This chain joins TRBV14 and TRBJ2-3, with TRBD1 matching over 12 bases. CDR1 is SGHDN, CDR2 FVKESK, per germline. CDR3 length: 17 amino acids. The CDR3 nucleotides are TGTGCCAGCAGCCTAAAACGCGGGACAGGGGGCACAGATACGCAGTACTTT. Translating it yields CASSLKRGTGGTDTQYF.